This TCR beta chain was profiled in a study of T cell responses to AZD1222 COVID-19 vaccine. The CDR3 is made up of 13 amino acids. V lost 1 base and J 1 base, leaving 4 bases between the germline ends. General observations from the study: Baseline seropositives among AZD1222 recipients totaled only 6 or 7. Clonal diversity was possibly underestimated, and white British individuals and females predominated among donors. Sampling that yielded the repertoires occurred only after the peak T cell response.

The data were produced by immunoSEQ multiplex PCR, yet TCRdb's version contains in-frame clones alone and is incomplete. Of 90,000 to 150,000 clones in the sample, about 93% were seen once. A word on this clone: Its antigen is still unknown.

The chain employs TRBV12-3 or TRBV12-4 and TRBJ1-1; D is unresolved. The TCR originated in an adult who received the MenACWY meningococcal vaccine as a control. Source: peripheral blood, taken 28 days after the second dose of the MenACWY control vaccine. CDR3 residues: CASSLEQNTEAFF. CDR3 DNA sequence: TGTGCCAGCAGTTTAGAACAGAACACTGAAGCTTTCTTT.